Shown below are 20 T cell receptor beta chains from a single sample sequenced in a study of CD8+ T cells in alopecia areata. Sorting of pooled cutaneous lymph node cells used CD4, CD8alpha, NKG2D, NKG2ACE and other markers. Isolated RNA was reverse transcribed into cDNA used as the sequencing template. Sequencing used immunoSEQ multiplex PCR; TCRdb keeps in-frame clones, though not all of them. This sample carries around 300,000 clones, none of them present only once. The source material was CD4+ T cells sorted from a lymph node. These receptors all stem from a C3H/HeJ mouse with alopecia areata. For the strain, the MHC haplotype given is H2-k.

This clone was found a few times. Gene and germline names: mouse. The observed sequence ends 4 residues before the CDR3 terminus, with the missing tail filled in from the germline J gene. J is TRBJ1-2 and V is TRBV19, with D perhaps TRBD1 (6 bases). Germline V gene lookup returns CDR1 FNHDT and CDR2 SITEND (reference sequence). CDR3 length: 15 amino acids. The V end lost 2 bases, the J end lost 1 base, and 12 bases lay between the germline ends. Incomplete CDR3 DNA: TGTGCCAGCAGTATTTCCAGGGGAAAAAACTCC. This gives the protein CASSISRGKNS. The entire CDR3 protein is CASSISRGKNSDYTF.

As concerns this clone: Gene names follow the mouse nomenclature. Read sequence stops 4 residues before the CDR3 end, and the germline J gene provides the missing end. The chain joins TRBV13-1 to TRBJ2-5, with D tentatively TRBD2 (6 bases). The CDR3 is 14 amino acids. Looked up from germline, CDR1 is NSHNY and CDR2 is SYGAGN. Trimming cost V 5 bases and J 0 bases, with 10 bases left between them. This chain's CDR3 is CASRPWGNQDTQYF. Partial CDR3 DNA: TGTGCCAGCAGACCTTGGGGGAACCAAGAC.

As regards this clone: Germline and genes: mouse. The identical CDR3 is also encoded by other nucleotide sequences in the sample. CDR3 bases read: TGCACCTGCAGTGAACAGGGTGCAAACTCC. Its protein is CTCSEQGANS. The entire CDR3 sequence reads CTCSEQGANSDYTF. V gene TRBV1 combines with J gene TRBJ1-2; perhaps TRBD1 as D (6 bases). The read terminates 4 residues before the CDR3 end, so the remaining end is supplied by the germline J gene. V lost 4 bases and J 0 bases, leaving 9 bases between the germline ends. The CDR3 runs to 14 residues. Germline CDR1 is NSQYPW and CDR2 is LRSPGD (reference sequence). Full variable domain (remainder filled in from reference TRBV1 and TRBJ1-2): VTLLEQNPRWRLVPRGQAVNLRCILKNSQYPWMSWYQQDLQKQLQWLFTLRSPGDKEVKSLPGADYLATRVTDTELRLQVANMSQGRTLYCTCSEQGANSDYTFGSGTRLLVI.

Turning to this clone: All gene names here are mouse names. Read coverage stops 4 residues before the CDR3 terminus; the germline J gene supplies the remainder. This rearrangement joins TRBV13-1 to TRBJ2-2, with 8 bases identical to TRBD2. CDR3 length: 14 residues. The germline V gene encodes CDR1 NSHNY and CDR2 SYGAGN. This chain's CDR3 is CASSDRGGLGQLYF. The sequenced CDR3 bases are TGTGCCAGCAGTGATCGGGGGGGGCTCGGG.

In regard to this clone: Mouse names are used for the genes. The missing CDR3 end, 4 residues past where the read stops, is filled in from the germline J gene. In the same sample, other DNA sequences code for this CDR3. This chain joins TRBV31 and TRBJ1-1, with D hard to call. The CDR3 sequence is 13 residues long. CDR1 and CDR2 from the germline V gene are GKSSPN and SITVG. V was pared by 0 bases and J by 0 bases, with 5 bases between. CDR3 DNA (partial): TGTGCCTGGAGTCTGAGTGCAAACACA. Its protein is CAWSLSANT. The CDR3 in full is CAWSLSANTEVFF.

This clone was observed at least ten times. Mouse gene names and germline throughout. The CDR3 extends 4 residues past the end of the read, so its final part is completed from the germline J gene. The chain couples TRBV14 to TRBJ2-5; D remains ambiguous. CDR1 and CDR2 (germline): SGHDT, FRDEAV. This CDR3 is built from 13 residues. CDR3 DNA (partial): TGTGCCAGCAGTTTCCCCGCAGGTGAC. Its protein is CASSFPAGD. The CDR3, in full, reads CASSFPAGDTQYF.

Worth noting for this clone: Gene and germline names: mouse. The read terminates 4 residues before the CDR3 end, so the remaining end is supplied by the germline J gene. The chain joins TRBV31 to TRBJ1-2, with unresolved D. There are 14 residues in the CDR3. Deletions cut 0 bases from V and 4 bases from J, with 12 bases between. Per germline, CDR1 GKSSPN and CDR2 SITVG. CDR3 DNA, as far as it was read: TGTGCCTGGAGTCTAGTCAGGCTATCCTCC. This translates into CAWSLVRLSS. The full CDR3 protein is CAWSLVRLSSDYTF. Full variable domain (remainder filled in from reference TRBV31 and TRBJ1-2): AQTIHQWPVAEIKAVGSPLSLGCTIKGKSSPNLYWYWQATGGTLQQLFYSITVGQVESVVQLNLSASRPKDDQFILSTEKLLLSHSGFYLCAWSLVRLSSDYTFGSGTRLLVI.

This clone was found many times. The genes and germline here are from mouse. Read data end 4 residues before the CDR3 end; the end is taken from the germline J gene. The rearrangement joins TRBV17 to TRBJ2-3, with D possibly matching TRBD2 (6 bases). The CDR3 covers 14 residues. Germline lookup yields CDR1 MNHDT and CDR2 YYDKIL. Trimming shortened V by 5 bases and J by 0 bases, and 9 bases separated the two germline ends. CDR3 amino acids: CASSPGLSAETLYF. Incomplete CDR3 DNA: TGTGCTAGCAGTCCGGGACTTAGTGCAGAA.

This clone has more than one count but fewer than ten. Genes and germline come from the mouse. The read stops 4 residues short of the end of the CDR3; the missing end is completed from the germline J gene. Other nucleotide sequences from this sample produce the same CDR3. This chain connects TRBV19 to TRBJ1-2; D ambiguous. The germline gives CDR1 FNHDT, CDR2 SITEND (reference sequence). The CDR3 runs to 13 residues. Trimming took off 5 bases at V and 0 bases at J, with 8 bases between the two ends. CDR3 loop: CASSPQTNSDYTF. The covered CDR3 bases are TGTGCCAGCAGCCCTCAGACAAACTCC.

As for this clone: The listed genes are named as in mouse. The read finishes 4 residues shy of the CDR3 end, and the germline J gene is used to complete it. Other DNA sequences from this sample encode an identical CDR3 as well. This chain connects TRBV13-3 to TRBJ2-1; TRBD1 agrees at 9 bases. The CDR3 is 15 amino acids. V gave up 2 bases and J gave up 1 base; unmatched junction bases: 1. Germline V CDR1 and CDR2: NNHDY, SYVADS. The part of the CDR3 DNA that was read is TGTGCCAGCAGTGACGGACAGGGGAACTATGCT. Protein sequence: CASSDGQGNYA. Given in full, the CDR3 is CASSDGQGNYAEQFF.

This clone was detected only a few times. Mouse gene names apply. Read data end 4 residues before the CDR3 end; the end is taken from the germline J gene. This chain joins TRBV13-2 and TRBJ2-5; 8 bases line up with TRBD2. The junction had 1 base not matched to a gene; V was cut back by 1 base and J by 3 bases. The CDR3 is 14 residues long. Per germline, CDR1 NNHNN and CDR2 SYGAGS (reference sequence). The sequenced CDR3 bases are TGTGCCAGCGGTGATCACTGGGGGCAAGAC. Its protein is CASGDHWGQD. The CDR3 in full is CASGDHWGQDTQYF.

This clone was observed a few times. The gene names given are mouse names. Read data end 4 residues before the CDR3 end; the end is taken from the germline J gene. V gene TRBV13-3 combines with J gene TRBJ2-1, with D unresolved. Germline V gene data show CDR1 as NNHDY and CDR2 as SYVADS. CDR3 length: 11 residues. The CDR3 here is CASRNSAEQFF. The CDR3 DNA, read in part, is TGTGCCAGCAGAAACAGCGCT.

In this sample, this clone turned up a few times. Gene names and germline refer to mouse. The read is 4 residues too short to cover the CDR3 end, so that end is filled in from the germline J gene. J is TRBJ2-7 and V is TRBV13-1; 8 bases agree with TRBD2. This CDR3 is built from 13 residues. CDR1 and CDR2 (germline): NSHNY, SYGAGN. The CDR3 bases that were read are TGTGCCAGCAGTGACTGGGGGGAGTAT. This sequence encodes CASSDWGEY. Given in full, the CDR3 is CASSDWGEYEQYF.

Comment on this clone: The gene names here belong to mouse. The read ends 4 residues early relative to the CDR3; the germline J gene fills the gap. This sequence joins TRBV19 and TRBJ2-1, with TRBD2 matching over 8 bases. Losses at the gene ends were 2 bases for V and 6 bases for J; bases not matched to a gene: 7. The CDR3 has 15 residues. CDR1 is FNHDT, CDR2 SITEND, per germline (reference sequence). The CDR3 spells CASSIRWGVSAEQFF. Incomplete CDR3 DNA: TGTGCCAGCAGTATCCGCTGGGGGGTGAGTGCT.

About this clone itself: Gene names are mouse gene names. The read halts 4 residues ahead of the CDR3 end, with the missing end drawn from the germline J gene. Other DNA sequences within the sample encode an identical CDR3. The V call is TRBV19, the J call TRBJ2-2; TRBD1 agrees at 7 bases. Germline CDR1 and CDR2: FNHDT and SITEND (reference sequence). V gave up 5 bases and J gave up 5 bases; unmatched junction bases: 3. This CDR3 has 13 amino acids. The sequenced CDR3 bases are TGTGCCAGCAGACAGGGGTCTACCGGG. Translated: CASRQGSTG. The whole CDR3 is CASRQGSTGQLYF.

Remarks on this clone: Here the gene names and germline are mouse. The read is 4 residues too short to cover the CDR3 end, so that end is filled in from the germline J gene. Other nucleotide sequences in the sample specify the same CDR3. The chain couples TRBV31 to TRBJ1-2, with D possibly matching TRBD1 (6 bases). Germline CDR1 is GKSSPN and CDR2 is SITVG. V lost 0 bases to trimming and J lost 0 bases, with 8 bases between them. This CDR3 has 14 amino acids. This chain's CDR3 is CAWSLGQANSDYTF. The CDR3 DNA, read in part, is TGTGCCTGGAGTCTGGGACAAGCAAACTCC.

This clone occurred a few times. All gene names here are mouse names. The CDR3 end falls 4 residues outside the read, so it is completed with the germline J gene. This rearrangement joins TRBV13-2 to TRBJ2-5; TRBD2 is a possible D gene (5 bases). CDR3 length equals 14 residues. Germline-derived CDR1 and CDR2 are NNHNN and SYGAGS (reference sequence). Deletions cut 0 bases from V and 3 bases from J, with 8 bases between. Here the CDR3 reads CASGDAPGQDTQYF. The sequenced part of the CDR3 DNA is TGTGCCAGCGGTGATGCTCCTGGGCAAGAC.

This clone has more than one count but fewer than ten. Each gene name is a mouse one. The sequenced fragment ends 4 residues before the CDR3 boundary, so the rest is inferred from the germline J gene. This chain connects TRBV5 to TRBJ2-2; TRBD2 matches at 8 bases. Per the germline V gene, CDR1 is LGHNA and CDR2 is YNLKQL (reference sequence). J gave up 6 bases and V 0 bases, and 0 bases lay outside the gene matches. The CDR3 length is 14 residues. The CDR3 bases that were read are TGTGCCAGCAGCCAAGAGACTGGGGCCGGG. It yields the protein CASSQETGAG. The full CDR3 reads CASSQETGAGQLYF.

This clone showed up just a few times. Mouse names are used for the genes. Sequencing ends 4 residues short of the CDR3 end; the germline J gene provides the rest. The chain carries TRBV1 and TRBJ2-7; TRBD2 aligns across 11 bases. The CDR3 spans 16 residues. The V gene's germline CDR1 is NSQYPW and CDR2 LRSPGD (reference sequence). The CDR3 protein is CTCSADQGLGGYEQYF. CDR3 DNA (partial): TGCACCTGCAGTGCAGATCAAGGACTGGGGGGTTAT.

A remark on this clone: The genes and germline here are from mouse. The sequenced fragment ends 4 residues before the CDR3 boundary, so the rest is inferred from the germline J gene. The genes are TRBV14 and TRBJ2-5; D remains unclear. Germline V gene sequence: CDR1 SGHDT, CDR2 FRDEAV. CDR3 length equals 15 residues. V dropped 2 bases and J dropped 0 bases, with 10 bases sitting between them. The CDR3 spells CASSFFQINQDTQYF. Incomplete CDR3 DNA: TGTGCCAGCAGTTTTTTCCAGATTAACCAAGAC.